These T cell receptor beta chains were read from a single sample in a study of T-cell reconstitution after alpha-beta-depleted transplantation in children. TCRdb called the PCR reads again in MiXCR, with one record for every CDR3 protein. Here the sample spans approximately 640,000 distinct CDR3 sequences, roughly 15% being singletons. Source: PBMCs from the stem cell graft donor, taken from the stem cell graft. The receptors were sampled from a human donor who donated a stem cell graft to a child with acute myeloid leukemia. Both conserved end residues are part of each CDR3. The D gene is left open where the match is weak.

TRBJ2-1,TRBD2,15,TRBV7-2,CASSLGLAGVSEQFF
TRBJ1-2,.,14,TRBV4-3,CASSQGAGRGGYTF
TRBJ2-3,.,15,TRBV4-3,CASSQDEGELSTQYF
TRBJ1-6,.,16,TRBV7-2,CASRPDIMANNSPLHF
TRBJ2-1,TRBD1,16,TRBV20-1,CCARQGADRLYNEQFF
TRBJ1-5,.,15,TRBV20-1,CSATEGGRDNQPQHF
TRBJ1-1,.,14,TRBV20-1,CSARDPAEGTEAFF
TRBJ2-2,.,14,TRBV29-1,CSVQGGSSTGELFF
TRBJ2-5,.,14,TRBV5-1,CASSVAVGQETQYF
TRBJ2-4,.,14,TRBV7-2,CASSSDSSRNIQYF
TRBJ1-1,.,15,TRBV12-3/TRBV12-4,CASRPLGGLNTEAFF
TRBJ2-1,.,15,TRBV20-1,CSAREAGLTYDEQFF
TRBJ2-3,TRBD2,15,TRBV7-2,CASSLAGLAGDTQYF
TRBJ2-3,.,16,TRBV27,CASSLLAEPPTDTQYF
TRBJ2-1,TRBD2,15,TRBV6-5,CASSYTAGGYNEQFF